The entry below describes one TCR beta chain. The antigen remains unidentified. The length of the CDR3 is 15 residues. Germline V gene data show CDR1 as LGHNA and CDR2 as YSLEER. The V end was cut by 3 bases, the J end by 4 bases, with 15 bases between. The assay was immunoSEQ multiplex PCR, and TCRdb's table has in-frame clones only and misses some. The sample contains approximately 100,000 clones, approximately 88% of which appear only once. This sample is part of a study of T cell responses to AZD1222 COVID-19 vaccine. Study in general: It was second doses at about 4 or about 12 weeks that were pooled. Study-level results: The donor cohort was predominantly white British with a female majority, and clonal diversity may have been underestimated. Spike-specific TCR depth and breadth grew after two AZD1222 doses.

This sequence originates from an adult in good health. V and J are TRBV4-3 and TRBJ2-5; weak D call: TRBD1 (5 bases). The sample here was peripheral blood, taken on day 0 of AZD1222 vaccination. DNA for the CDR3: TGCGCCAGCAGCCATAGCAGGGATGGTCGAGAGACCCAGTACTTC. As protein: CASSHSRDGRETQYF.